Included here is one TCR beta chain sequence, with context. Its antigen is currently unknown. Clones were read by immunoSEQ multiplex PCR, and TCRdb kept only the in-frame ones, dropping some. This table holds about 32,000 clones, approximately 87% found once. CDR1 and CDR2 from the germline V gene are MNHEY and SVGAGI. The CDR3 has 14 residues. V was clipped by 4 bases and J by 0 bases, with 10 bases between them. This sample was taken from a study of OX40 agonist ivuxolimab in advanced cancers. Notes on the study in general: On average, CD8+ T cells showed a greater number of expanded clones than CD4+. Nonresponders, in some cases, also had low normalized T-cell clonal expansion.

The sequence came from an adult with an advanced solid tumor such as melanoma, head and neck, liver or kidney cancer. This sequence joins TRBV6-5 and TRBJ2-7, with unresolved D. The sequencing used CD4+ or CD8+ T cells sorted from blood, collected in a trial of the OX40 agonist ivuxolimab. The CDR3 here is CASSSGYSSYEQYF. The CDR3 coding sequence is TGTGCCAGCAGTTCCGGATACAGCTCCTACGAGCAGTACTTC.